This T cell receptor (beta chain) was identified during a study of blood T cells in healthy people across ages (dated by TCRdb to between 2015 and 2016). Notes on the research overall: In model experiments, template switching captured roughly one uniquely barcoded TCR beta cDNA molecule for every two T cells. Using deep sequencing normalized with unique cDNA molecular identifiers, the study measured how TCR beta repertoire diversity changes with age. The donors were divided into four age groups: young (average around 17 years), middle-aged (around 41), aged (approximately 62) and long-lived (nearly 85). Donors of different ages were randomly distributed across sequencing lanes to avoid experimental bias. For two donors (one aged 18 to 29 and one aged 80 or older), the study analyzed two additional independent replicas of 1 million unique cDNA reads from the same blood draw.

Systemically healthy Caucasian individuals from Russia, some 40 in total and aged 6 to 90 years, were included as donors. Ten milliliters of peripheral blood were drawn from each donor into EDTA-treated Vacutainer tubes. Ficoll-Paque density-gradient centrifugation was used to isolate PBMCs, with at least 6.5 million per sample. Total RNA was extracted from PBMCs with Trizol reagent, with at least 6 micrograms obtained per sample. Naive CD45RAhigh/CD27high T cell percentages were measured by flow cytometry on a PBMC aliquot from every donor. Concerning this clonotype: Its cognate antigen has yet to be identified. The input lacks base qualities; no much larger clone sits a single base away.

General study outcomes and caveats: The percentage of naive T cells measured by flow cytometry correlated strongly with observed TCR beta diversity. Conclusive comparison of naive and antigen-experienced compartments was prevented by the profiling of bulk unsorted PBMCs. Donor CMV infection status was unknown, potentially confounding age-related changes in expanded clonotypes. Observed TCR beta diversity per million T cells fell roughly linearly with age, and a significant reduction was already apparent by age roughly 40. The long-lived group showed more naive CD4+ T cells, fewer expanded clones and increased TCR diversity than the aged group, suggesting age selection. Estimates of total diversity from one million sequenced T cells were regarded as lower bounds and underestimates.

The library was built by means of 5' RACE. Sequencer: Illumina HiSeq 2500. A second about 7 to 12 cycle PCR used a sample-barcoded 5' primer and a J-beta primer mix. Each TCR beta cDNA molecule received a unique molecular identifier from a template-switch 5' adaptor carrying 12 random nucleotides. Each sample yielded at least 2.5 million CDR3-containing paired-end reads. First-strand cDNA was synthesized from all RNA with the Mint cDNA synthesis kit, primed by a TRBC-specific oligonucleotide. All cDNA was treated with uracil-DNA glycosylase and then went through a first 18-cycle PCR with the universal primers M1SS and BC2_uni_R. The paper's processing steps were these. Each sample was normalized by randomly selecting 1 million high-quality reads, each carrying a distinct molecular identifier. Reads with shared molecular identifiers were discarded instead of being binned into consensus sequences. MiTCR, set to a Q25 quality threshold and the strictest error-elimination algorithm, was used for CDR3 identification, clonotype clustering and error correction. A nonparametric unseen species model with Euler transformation was used to estimate a lower bound on total TCR beta diversity. TCRdb handled the public reads itself, with Q25 trimming in fastp and clone calling in MiXCR, and kept productive beta chains. Each entry is one CDR3 protein sequence, shown with its most common DNA and genes. TCRdb, not the original authors, processed these V and J calls. The sample profile shows about 1.4 million distinct CDR3 sequences; around 59% of them were found once. 5% to 7% of the sample goes to the ten largest clones.

The material sequenced was blood. The TCR comes from a man between 18 and 35 years old in good health.

The CDR3 amino acid sequence is: CASSPEGGGLSYEQYF. The nucleotide sequence is given as TGTGCCAGCAGTCCGGAGGGAGGGGGCCTCTCCTACGAGCAGTACTTC. The chain is assembled from TRBV12-3 or TRBV12-4 and TRBJ2-7; the D gene may be TRBD1 or TRBD2, since each aligns over 7 bases. The CDR3 numbers 16 residues from cysteine through phenylalanine. The kept DNA is CDR3 alone, 48 bases in frame from the first base. Between the V and J ends, shortened by 5 bases and 0 bases respectively, the junction contains 17 bases.